These T cell receptor beta chains were read from a single sample in a study of blood T cells in healthy people across ages. Each CDR3 protein is one row after TCRdb ran MiXCR on the 5' RACE reads. The top ten hold about 23% of the sample, which has some 1,800,000 distinct CDR3 sequences, more than 35% seen once. Sequencing was performed on blood. The receptors were sampled from a human donor in good health. Each CDR3 is given with its conserved first and last residue. Each record gives: D gene, V gene, J gene, clone size, CDR3 DNA, CDR3 protein. The D gene is left open where the match is weak. The listing skips clone size in some rows; elsewhere it reads once, few, many or a size class.

d_call: NA
v_call: TRBV29-1
j_call: TRBJ2-7
clone_size: NA
cdr3_nt: TGCAGCGTTGAAGAAGATGGGGATTGGGACGAGCAGTACTTC
cdr3_aa: CSVEEDGDWDEQYF

d_call: TRBD1
v_call: TRBV29-1
j_call: TRBJ2-1
clone_size: once
cdr3_nt: TGCAGCGTTGAGTTAATGGGACAGGGCGGCAATGAGCAGTTCTTC
cdr3_aa: CSVELMGQGGNEQFF

d_call: NA
v_call: TRBV12-3/TRBV12-4
j_call: TRBJ1-2
clone_size: many
cdr3_nt: TGTGCCAGCAGTTTTGGGGCCGGCTATGGCTACACCTTC
cdr3_aa: CASSFGAGYGYTF

d_call: NA
v_call: TRBV5-1
j_call: TRBJ1-5
clone_size: few
cdr3_nt: TGCGCCAGCAGCCTGATCGGCGGAGATAGCAATCAGCCCCAGCATTTT
cdr3_aa: CASSLIGGDSNQPQHF

d_call: NA
v_call: TRBV2
j_call: TRBJ2-3
clone_size: few
cdr3_nt: TGTGCCAGCAGTGACGCCCTTTCGGCGGGGGCCCACACAGATACGCAGTATTTT
cdr3_aa: CASSDALSAGAHTDTQYF

d_call: TRBD2
v_call: TRBV29-1
j_call: TRBJ2-1
clone_size: few
cdr3_nt: TGCAGCGTTGGGGTGACTAGCGGGGATGGGAGACAGTTCTTC
cdr3_aa: CSVGVTSGDGRQFF

d_call: NA
v_call: TRBV20-1
j_call: TRBJ2-3
clone_size: NA
cdr3_nt: TGCAGTGATACGGGGAAACGACCCCTGAGCACAGATACGCAGTATTTT
cdr3_aa: CSDTGKRPLSTDTQYF

d_call: TRBD2
v_call: TRBV6-5
j_call: TRBJ2-7
clone_size: few
cdr3_nt: TGTGCCAGCAGTTACTCGAGGGGACTAGCGGGGTCGACCTACGAGCAGTACTTC
cdr3_aa: CASSYSRGLAGSTYEQYF

d_call: NA
v_call: TRBV15
j_call: TRBJ1-2
clone_size: few
cdr3_nt: TGTGCCACCAGCAGGGTAGGACGGGGCGGTTCGGTTGGCTACACCTTC
cdr3_aa: CATSRVGRGGSVGYTF

d_call: NA
v_call: TRBV7-2
j_call: TRBJ2-7
clone_size: few
cdr3_nt: TGTGCCAGCAGCTTAGATGGGGGGCCTTTGTGGGAGCAGTACTTC
cdr3_aa: CASSLDGGPLWEQYF

d_call: TRBD1
v_call: TRBV6-1
j_call: TRBJ1-2
clone_size: few
cdr3_nt: TGTGCCAGCAGTCACAGGGGGCTGAGCTATGGCTACACCTTC
cdr3_aa: CASSHRGLSYGYTF

d_call: TRBD1
v_call: TRBV5-1
j_call: TRBJ1-1
clone_size: few
cdr3_nt: TGCGCCGGGACAGGGGGCGACACTGAAGCTTTCTTT
cdr3_aa: CAGTGGDTEAFF

d_call: TRBD1
v_call: TRBV7-9
j_call: TRBJ2-4
clone_size: NA
cdr3_nt: TGTGCCAGCAGCTCCCGACAGGGGGAGACCAAAAACATTCAGTACTTC
cdr3_aa: CASSSRQGETKNIQYF

d_call: TRBD2
v_call: TRBV28
j_call: TRBJ2-3
clone_size: few
cdr3_nt: TGTGCCAGCAATCCAGCGGGGGGGTACGCAGATACGCAGTATTTT
cdr3_aa: CASNPAGGYADTQYF

d_call: NA
v_call: TRBV20-1
j_call: TRBJ1-4
clone_size: NA
cdr3_nt: TGCAGTGCTAGAGGCCTTGGACAGCTAAATGAAAAACTGTTTTTT
cdr3_aa: CSARGLGQLNEKLFF

d_call: NA
v_call: TRBV5-1
j_call: TRBJ2-1
clone_size: few
cdr3_nt: TGCGCCAGCAGCTTGGTTACGGGCAGCTCCTACAATGAGCAGTTCTTC
cdr3_aa: CASSLVTGSSYNEQFF

d_call: NA
v_call: TRBV5-1
j_call: TRBJ2-7
clone_size: NA
cdr3_nt: TGCGCCAGCAGCCCCGGAAACAGGGACGAGCAGTACTTC
cdr3_aa: CASSPGNRDEQYF

d_call: NA
v_call: TRBV27
j_call: TRBJ2-1
clone_size: few
cdr3_nt: TGTGCCAGCAGGATTTTGGCAGCCTTGGACAATGAGCAGTTCTTC
cdr3_aa: CASRILAALDNEQFF

d_call: NA
v_call: TRBV28
j_call: TRBJ2-5
clone_size: NA
cdr3_nt: TGTGCCAGCAGCCTAGAACTGGCAGGGCAAAAGGTTGAGCAGTACTTC
cdr3_aa: CASSLELAGQKVEQYF

d_call: TRBD2
v_call: TRBV3-1
j_call: TRBJ2-5
clone_size: NA
cdr3_nt: TGTGCCAGCAGCCCCGGGACTAGCGGGGACCGGCAAGAGACCCAGTACTTC
cdr3_aa: CASSPGTSGDRQETQYF

d_call: NA
v_call: TRBV28
j_call: TRBJ1-1
clone_size: NA
cdr3_nt: TGTGCCACTACGTATCTCACTGAAGTTTTCTTT
cdr3_aa: CATTYLTEVFF

d_call: NA
v_call: TRBV4-1
j_call: TRBJ2-7
clone_size: NA
cdr3_nt: TGCGCCAGCAGCCTGCAGTTTAGGGGAATCTACGAGCAGTACTTC
cdr3_aa: CASSLQFRGIYEQYF

d_call: TRBD1
v_call: TRBV6-1
j_call: TRBJ1-5
clone_size: NA
cdr3_nt: TGTGCCAGCTCTTGGCAGGGGGCCGGAGATCAGCCCCAGCATTTT
cdr3_aa: CASSWQGAGDQPQHF

d_call: NA
v_call: TRBV2
j_call: TRBJ2-5
clone_size: NA
cdr3_nt: TGTGCCAGCAGTGAAGGCCATCTAGCGCAGGGTGAGCAGTACTTC
cdr3_aa: CASSEGHLAQGEQYF

d_call: TRBD2
v_call: TRBV7-9
j_call: TRBJ2-3
clone_size: NA
cdr3_nt: TGTGCCAGCCCCCCCAGACTAGCGGAATTCACAGATACGCAGTATTTT
cdr3_aa: CASPPRLAEFTDTQYF

d_call: NA
v_call: TRBV28
j_call: TRBJ2-2
clone_size: NA
cdr3_nt: TGTGCCAGCACTACGGGGGGCTACTACACCGGGGGGCTGTTTTTT
cdr3_aa: CASTTGGYYTGGLFF

d_call: NA
v_call: TRBV14
j_call: TRBJ1-6
clone_size: NA
cdr3_nt: TGTGCCAGCAGCCAAGAGATAGGGCAGCTAAATTCACCCCTCCACTTT
cdr3_aa: CASSQEIGQLNSPLHF

d_call: NA
v_call: TRBV2
j_call: TRBJ1-4
clone_size: NA
cdr3_nt: TGTGCCAGTCGACAGCGTTCTAATGAAAAACTGTTTTTT
cdr3_aa: CASRQRSNEKLFF